This T cell receptor beta chain was identified during a study of blood T cell repertoires in COVID-19. On the study more broadly: The United States, Italy and Spain were the sources of the acute and convalescent COVID-19 samples. PBMCs, B-cell-depleted T cells, or T cells were the source of the cDNA or gDNA that made up the material.

This clone is a singleton in its sample. Participants spanned ages about 18 to 95 years and resided in 20 to 30 US areas. Profiling relied on immunoSEQ multiplex PCR, and the TCRdb table lists in-frame clones only, not all of them. The table shows approximately 380,000 clones, with about 88% occurring only once. The V segment lost 4 bases and the J segment 0 bases; nucleotides outside the gene matches: 9. Germline loops: CDR1 SGHNT, CDR2 YYREEE (reference sequence). This CDR3 is 17 amino acids long. The specimen was PBMCs or T cells enriched from blood (not recorded which). The TCR was taken from a woman aged 18-30 years who had recovered from COVID-19. The chain recombines TRBV5-4 with TRBJ2-5, with 10 positions matching TRBD1. The CDR3: CASSPGQGLLYQETQYF. DNA of the CDR3: TGTGCCAGCAGCCCGGGACAGGGGCTACTGTACCAAGAGACCCAGTACTTC.